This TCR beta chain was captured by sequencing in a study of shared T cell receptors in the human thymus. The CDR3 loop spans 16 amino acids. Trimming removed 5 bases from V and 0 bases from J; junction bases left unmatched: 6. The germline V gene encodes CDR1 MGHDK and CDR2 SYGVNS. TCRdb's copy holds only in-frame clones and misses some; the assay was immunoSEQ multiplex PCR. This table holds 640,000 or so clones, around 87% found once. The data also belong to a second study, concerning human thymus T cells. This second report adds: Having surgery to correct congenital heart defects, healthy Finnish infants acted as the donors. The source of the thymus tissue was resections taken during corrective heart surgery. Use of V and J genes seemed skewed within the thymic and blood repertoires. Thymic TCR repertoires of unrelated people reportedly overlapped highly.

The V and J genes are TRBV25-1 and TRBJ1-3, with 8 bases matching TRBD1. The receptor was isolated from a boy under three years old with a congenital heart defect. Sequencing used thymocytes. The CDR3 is CASSSGQGISGNTIYF. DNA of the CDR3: TGTGCCAGCAGTTCTGGACAGGGAATCTCTGGAAACACCATATATTTT. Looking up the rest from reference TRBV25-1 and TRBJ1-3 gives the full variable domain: EADIYQTPRYLVIGTGKKITLECSQTMGHDKMYWYQQDPGMELHLIHYSYGVNSTEKGDLSSESTVSRIRTEHFPLTLESARPSHTSQYLCASSSGQGISGNTIYFGEGSWLTVV.